The 18 T cell receptor beta chains given below trace back to one sample, sequenced in a study of cytomegalovirus exposure and HLA in healthy donors. Vbeta (60) and Jbeta (13) primers were used in the PCR. Data came from immunoSEQ multiplex PCR; TCRdb stores just in-frame clones and leaves some out. The data show about 100,000 clones, around three quarters seen once. Input material: PBMCs. The source is a female donor in good health and CMV-seropositive.

J is TRBJ1-1 and V is TRBV6-5; 7 nucleotides align to TRBD1. Per germline, CDR1 MNHEY and CDR2 SVGAGI. Unmatched junction bases numbered 10, after V lost 8 bases and J lost 4 bases. This CDR3 comprises 14 residues. CDR3 amino acids: CASRKTGLGTEAFF. CDR3 bases: TGTGCCAGCCGAAAGACAGGGTTGGGCACTGAAGCTTTCTTT.

The chain links TRBV7-9 to TRBJ1-1, with 9 bases matching TRBD1. The CDR3 is made up of 15 amino acids. Per germline, CDR1 SEHNR and CDR2 FQNEAQ (reference sequence). Unmatched junction bases numbered 7, after V lost 4 bases and J lost 4 bases. For the CDR3, the DNA is TGTGCCAGCAGCTCAGGACAGGGGCGCGGCACTGAAGCTTTCTTT. The encoded protein is CASSSGQGRGTEAFF.

This clone was counted a few times. The chain couples TRBV9 to TRBJ2-5; 9 bases match TRBD2. TRBJ2-7 matches the DNA end more closely, so the J call is doubtful. Germline V CDR1 and CDR2: SGDLS, YYNGEE. There are 16 residues in the CDR3. The CDR3 DNA reads TGTGCCAGCAGCGCCGAACTAGCGGGCGCATCCTACGAGCAGTACTTC. Its protein product is CASSAELAGASYEQYF.

The V and J genes are TRBV7-2 and TRBJ2-3; 8 bases align to TRBD2. Germline V lookup: CDR1 SGHTA, CDR2 FQGNSA. Trimming removed 3 bases from V and 5 bases from J; junction bases left unmatched: 7. The CDR3 is 15 residues long. The DNA for the CDR3 is TGTGCCAGCAGCTTTGACGGGGGGGCCGGAGATACGCAGTATTTT. It is translated as CASSFDGGAGDTQYF.

The V gene is TRBV5-4, the J gene TRBJ2-5; 10 bases match TRBD1. TRBJ2-7 explains the end of the DNA better; the J call may be wrong. CDR1 and CDR2 from the germline V gene are SGHNT and YYREEE (reference sequence). This CDR3 has 16 residues. CDR3 in DNA: TGTGCCAGCAGCTTGGCCGGGGGACAGGGGAACTACGAGCAGTACTTC. Protein product: CASSLAGGQGNYEQYF.

The CDR3 spells CAWSRGLAGGTDTQYF. The CDR3 nucleotides read TGTGCCTGGAGTCGGGGACTAGCGGGGGGAACAGATACGCAGTATTTT. The V gene is TRBV30, the J gene TRBJ2-3; 15 nucleotides agree with TRBD2. The CDR3 has 16 residues. From germline, CDR1 is GTSNPN and CDR2 SVGIG (reference sequence). The trim removed 2 bases at V and 3 bases at J, leaving 3 bases unmatched.

The rearrangement uses TRBV9 and TRBJ2-5, with D possibly being TRBD2 (6 bases). Trimming took 4 bases from V and 5 from J, leaving 18 bases between them. In germline, CDR1 is SGDLS, CDR2 YYNGEE. This CDR3 has 15 residues. DNA of the CDR3: TGTGCCAGCAGCCCTCGACTAGAGGGAAAGGAGACCCAGTACTTC. It yields the protein CASSPRLEGKETQYF.

The chain recombines TRBV5-4 with TRBJ2-7, with 8 bases lining up with TRBD1. The V and J ends lost 3 bases and 2 bases, in that order; junction bases with no gene match: 10. Germline lookup yields CDR1 SGHNT and CDR2 YYREEE (reference sequence). This CDR3 region has 16 residues. The CDR3 DNA reads as TGTGCCAGCAGCTCCCGGGGCGGACAGGGTCCCTACGAGCAGTACTTC. Its translation is CASSSRGGQGPYEQYF.

The chain employs TRBV5-1 and TRBJ2-7; possibly TRBD1 for D (6 bases). The CDR3 covers 14 residues. The germline CDR1 and CDR2 sequences are SGHRS and YFSETQ. V shed 1 base and J shed 7 bases, with 15 bases lying between them. This CDR3 is CASSLSWGQREQYF. The CDR3 DNA sequence: TGCGCCAGCAGCTTGAGCTGGGGGCAGAGGGAGCAGTACTTC.

This chain joins TRBV30 and TRBJ1-4, with 8 bases that match TRBD1. The CDR3 has 14 amino acids. V lost 1 base, J lost 12 bases, and 10 bases stayed unmatched. In germline, CDR1 is GTSNPN, CDR2 SVGIG (reference sequence). The CDR3 DNA is TGTGCCTGGAGTGCCCGGACAGGGTACCTTCAACTGTTTTTT. Translating it yields CAWSARTGYLQLFF. The whole variable domain, filled in from reference TRBV30 and TRBJ1-4, reads SQTIHQWPATLVQPVGSPLSLECTVEGTSNPNLYWYRQAAGRGLQLLFYSVGIGQISSEVPQNLSASRPQDRQFILSSKKLLLSDSGFYLCAWSARTGYLQLFFGSGTQLSVL.

This chain joins TRBV4-3 and TRBJ2-2; D gene unclear. This CDR3 has 12 residues. CDR1 is LGHNA and CDR2 is YSLEER in the germline V gene. Deletions cut 2 bases from V and 7 bases from J, with 5 bases between. As DNA, the CDR3 is TGCGCCAGCAGCCAACTAGTCGGGGAGCTGTTTTTT. Residues: CASSQLVGELFF.

The chain combines TRBV4-1 with TRBJ2-1; no definite D call. The germline gives CDR1 MGHRA, CDR2 YSYEKL. V dropped 0 bases and J dropped 0 bases, with 12 bases sitting between them. CDR3 length equals 17 residues. Written as DNA, the CDR3 is TGCGCCAGCAGCCAAGAGCCCACGTCGAGCTCCTACAATGAGCAGTTCTTC. Translating gives CASSQEPTSSSYNEQFF.

The chain couples TRBV30 to TRBJ1-6, with D perhaps TRBD1 (6 bases). CDR1 and CDR2 from the germline V gene are GTSNPN and SVGIG (reference sequence). This CDR3 region has 15 residues. The V gene lost 5 bases and the J gene lost 5 bases, with 16 bases spanning the gap. CDR3 sequence reads: CAWDRGGVHNSPLHF. In DNA form, the CDR3 reads TGTGCCTGGGATCGCGGGGGCGTCCATAATTCACCCCTCCACTTT.

The rearrangement uses TRBV29-1 and TRBJ1-1, with D perhaps TRBD1 (5 bases). The CDR3 totals 13 residues. Germline CDR1 SQVTM, CDR2 ANQGSEA. Trimming shortened V by 1 base and J by 4 bases, and 10 bases separated the two germline ends. CDR3 amino acids: CSVEGRVGTEAFF. The CDR3 DNA reads TGCAGCGTTGAAGGCAGGGTGGGCACTGAAGCTTTCTTT. Combining the CDR3 with reference TRBV29-1 and TRBJ1-1 gives the whole variable domain SAVISQKPSRDICQRGTSLTIQCQVDSQVTMMFWYRQQPGQSLTLIATANQGSEATYESGFVIDKFPISRPNLTFSTLTVSNMSPEDSSIYLCSVEGRVGTEAFFGQGTRLTVV.

The rearrangement links TRBV5-1 to TRBJ2-3, with D perhaps TRBD2 (6 bases). V lost 0 bases and J lost 1, with 12 bases in between. The length of the CDR3 is 16 residues. The V gene's germline CDR1 is SGHRS and CDR2 YFSETQ. The CDR3, as DNA: TGCGCCAGCAGCTTGGGGGGGGTAATGGGCACAGATACGCAGTATTTT. Its translation is CASSLGGVMGTDTQYF. The full variable domain, completed using reference TRBV5-1 and TRBJ2-3, is KAGVTQTPRYLIKTRGQQVTLSCSPISGHRSVSWYQQTPGQGLQFLFEYFSETQRNKGNFPGRFSGRQFSNSRSEMNVSTLELGDSALYLCASSLGGVMGTDTQYFGPGTRLTVL.

The chain couples TRBV7-2 to TRBJ1-1, with TRBD1 identical over 7 bases. Germline V gene lookup returns CDR1 SGHTA and CDR2 FQGNSA. The CDR3 extends over 17 amino acids. The trim removed 4 bases at V and 1 base at J, leaving 12 bases unmatched. This CDR3 is CASSSSRGISGNTEAFF. The CDR3 DNA follows: TGTGCCAGCAGCTCCTCCAGGGGGATAAGTGGGAACACTGAAGCTTTCTTT.

The chain has TRBV14 and TRBJ1-6; weak D call: TRBD1 (5 bases). Germline V lookup: CDR1 SGHDN, CDR2 FVKESK. With 6 bases removed from V and 5 bases from J, the gap between germline ends came to 11 bases. The length of the CDR3 is 14 residues. The CDR3 sequence: CASRVQGNNSPLHF. The CDR3 DNA is TGTGCCAGCAGGGTCCAGGGAAATAATTCACCCCTCCACTTT.

The genes are TRBV6-5 and TRBJ2-2, with 9 bases aligning to TRBD2. The CDR3 has 16 amino acids. CDR1 MNHEY and CDR2 SVGAGI come from the germline V gene. With V trimmed by 1 base and J by 5 bases, 5 bases remained unmatched. For the CDR3, the DNA is TGTGCCAGCAGTTACTTTGAGCGGGGGGTGACCGGGGAGCTGTTTTTT. The encoded protein is CASSYFERGVTGELFF.